Listed below are T cell receptor beta chains from one sample, sequenced in a study of T cell changes during pregnancy in multiple sclerosis. Data came from immunoSEQ multiplex PCR; TCRdb stores just in-frame clones and leaves some out. The sample includes about 27,000 clones, more than 70% seen only once; the top ten take roughly 8.3%. Material: CD8+ T cells from peripheral blood mononuclear cells, obtained in the second trimester of pregnancy. The source of these receptors is a female donor with multiple sclerosis, enrolled in a pregnancy study. CDR3s include the opening cysteine and the closing phenylalanine or tryptophan. Fields, in order: J gene, V gene, D gene, clone size, CDR3 DNA, CDR3 protein. D genes are given only for firm matches. Some rows have no size entry. The others give once, few or many, or a class for an expanded clone.

J gene: TRBJ2-7; V gene: TRBV9; D gene: TRBD2; clone size: .; CDR3 DNA: TGTGCCAGCAGCGATTCGCTAGCGGGGGACTCCTACGAGCAGTACTTC; CDR3 protein: CASSDSLAGDSYEQYF
J gene: TRBJ2-7; V gene: TRBV7-9; D gene: TRBD1; clone size: .; CDR3 DNA: TGTGCCAGCAGCTTCCTAGGACAGGGCTACGAGCAGTACTTC; CDR3 protein: CASSFLGQGYEQYF
J gene: TRBJ1-3; V gene: TRBV5-6; D gene: .; clone size: .; CDR3 DNA: TGTGCCAGCAGCTTGGTTTGGGGAGGTGGAAACACCATATATTTT; CDR3 protein: CASSLVWGGGNTIYF
J gene: TRBJ1-2; V gene: TRBV27; D gene: .; clone size: .; CDR3 DNA: TGTGCCAGCAGTTTAATCGGGGGGAGGGGCTACACCTTC; CDR3 protein: CASSLIGGRGYTF
J gene: TRBJ1-3; V gene: TRBV5-5; D gene: .; clone size: .; CDR3 DNA: TGTGCCAGCAGCTTGGCCCCCGGGACCATATATTTT; CDR3 protein: CASSLAPGTIYF
J gene: TRBJ2-7; V gene: TRBV4-1; D gene: TRBD1; clone size: .; CDR3 DNA: TGCGCCAGCAGCTACGACAGGGAGTCGTACGAGCAGTACTTC; CDR3 protein: CASSYDRESYEQYF
J gene: TRBJ2-1; V gene: TRBV5-4; D gene: TRBD2; clone size: .; CDR3 DNA: TGTGCCAGCAGCCCCGTAGCGGGGGGCCACATGAAGAATGAGCAGTTCTTC; CDR3 protein: CASSPVAGGHMKNEQFF
J gene: TRBJ2-2; V gene: TRBV6-1; D gene: TRBD1; clone size: .; CDR3 DNA: TGTGCCTCGACGGACAGGGGCCGCGGGGAGCTGTTTTTT; CDR3 protein: CASTDRGRGELFF
J gene: TRBJ2-1; V gene: TRBV7-9; D gene: TRBD1; clone size: .; CDR3 DNA: TGTGCCAGCGAAGGGGGCGATGAGCAGTTCTTC; CDR3 protein: CASEGGDEQFF
J gene: TRBJ2-2; V gene: TRBV4-2; D gene: .; clone size: .; CDR3 DNA: TGTGCCAGCAGCCAAGAAGCTCCCGGGGCCGGGGAGCTGTTTTTT; CDR3 protein: CASSQEAPGAGELFF
J gene: TRBJ2-1; V gene: TRBV4-1; D gene: TRBD1; clone size: few; CDR3 DNA: TGCGCCAGCAGCCAAGGGCCAGGGGGCTACTCTAACAATGAGCAGTTCTTC; CDR3 protein: CASSQGPGGYSNNEQFF
J gene: TRBJ2-7; V gene: TRBV2; D gene: .; clone size: once; CDR3 DNA: TGTGCCAGCAGCTGGTCCAGTGGCAGCTCCTACGAGCAGTACTTC; CDR3 protein: CASSWSSGSSYEQYF
J gene: TRBJ2-2; V gene: TRBV4-3; D gene: TRBD2; clone size: .; CDR3 DNA: TGCGCCAGCAGCCATCCCGGGACTAGCGGGGGGGCCCACACCGGGGAGCTGTTTTTT; CDR3 protein: CASSHPGTSGGAHTGELFF
J gene: TRBJ2-2; V gene: TRBV9; D gene: .; clone size: .; CDR3 DNA: TGTGCCAGCGATACAGGGAACACCGGGGAGCTGTTTTTT; CDR3 protein: CASDTGNTGELFF
J gene: TRBJ2-5; V gene: TRBV27; D gene: .; clone size: .; CDR3 DNA: TGTGCCAGCAGTATTTCAACAGGGATGGGAAAAGAGACCCAGTACTTC; CDR3 protein: CASSISTGMGKETQYF
J gene: TRBJ1-2; V gene: TRBV10-1; D gene: TRBD1; clone size: .; CDR3 DNA: TGCGCCAGCAGGGGGACAGGGGAAGGATATGGCTACACCTTC; CDR3 protein: CASRGTGEGYGYTF
J gene: TRBJ1-4; V gene: TRBV5-1; D gene: .; clone size: .; CDR3 DNA: TGCGCCAGCAGCTTAAGACAGGCGGCGGAAAAACTGTTTTTT; CDR3 protein: CASSLRQAAEKLFF
J gene: TRBJ1-1; V gene: TRBV27; D gene: TRBD1; clone size: .; CDR3 DNA: TGTGCCAGCCAAATGGGACAGGGAGACACTGAAGCTTTCTTT; CDR3 protein: CASQMGQGDTEAFF